Listed below are T cell receptor beta chains from one sample, sequenced in a study of OX40 agonist ivuxolimab in advanced cancers. Method: immunoSEQ multiplex PCR; TCRdb's copy keeps in-frame clones and lacks some. The data show tens of thousands of clones, about nine tenths seen once. The specimen was CD4+ or CD8+ T cells sorted from blood, collected in a trial of the OX40 agonist ivuxolimab. These receptor sequences come from an adult with an advanced solid tumor such as melanoma, head and neck, liver or kidney cancer. CDR3s include the opening cysteine and the closing phenylalanine or tryptophan. A D gene is named only where the DNA matches it firmly. For some rows the clone size is stated as once, few or many, or as a class when expanded; others skip it.

D	size	V	J	DNA	CDR3
TRBD1	NA	TRBV4-1	TRBJ2-7	TGCGCCAGCAGCCAACCCCCGGGACAGCCCTACGAGCAGTACTTC	CASSQPPGQPYEQYF
TRBD1	NA	TRBV10-3	TRBJ1-2	TGTGCCTCACTGGAGGGGGCCATTGGCTACACCTTC	CASLEGAIGYTF
NA	NA	TRBV9	TRBJ1-2	TGTGCCAGCAGCGACGGGACATTTTCACCGGAGCCCTATGGCTACACCTTC	CASSDGTFSPEPYGYTF
NA	NA	TRBV29-1	TRBJ2-1	TGCAGCGTTGAAGATAAGGGAGAGCAGTTCTTC	CSVEDKGEQFF
NA	NA	TRBV5-1	TRBJ1-5	TGCGCCAGCAGAGAGGGGGTTAGCAATCAGCCCCAGCATTTT	CASREGVSNQPQHF
NA	NA	TRBV28	TRBJ2-3	TGTGCCAGCGGTATCAGGGGAGCAGATACGCAGTATTTT	CASGIRGADTQYF
NA	NA	TRBV28	TRBJ1-5	TGTGCCAGCAGCCTGCTCCAGGGATATCAGCCCCAGCATTTT	CASSLLQGYQPQHF
TRBD1	few	TRBV2	TRBJ2-2	TGTGCCAGCAGTCGACAGGGGTTGGGAAATCCCGGGGAGCTGTTTTTT	CASSRQGLGNPGELFF
NA	once	TRBV5-4	TRBJ1-2	TGTGCCAGCAGCTTGGACCCAGGGGCGTCCCACTATGGCTACACCTTC	CASSLDPGASHYGYTF
NA	NA	TRBV7-2	TRBJ1-2	TGTGCCAGCAGCTTAGCTGACGGCTACACCTTC	CASSLADGYTF